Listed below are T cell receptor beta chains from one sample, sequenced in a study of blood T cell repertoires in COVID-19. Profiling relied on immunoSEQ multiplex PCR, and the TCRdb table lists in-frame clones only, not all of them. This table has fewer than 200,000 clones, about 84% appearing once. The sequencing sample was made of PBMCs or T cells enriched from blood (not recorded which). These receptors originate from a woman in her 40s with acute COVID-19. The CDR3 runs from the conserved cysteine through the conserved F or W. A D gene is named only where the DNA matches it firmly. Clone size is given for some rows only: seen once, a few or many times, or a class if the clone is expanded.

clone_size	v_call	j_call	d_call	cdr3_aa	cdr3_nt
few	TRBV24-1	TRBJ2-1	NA	CATSDPGRGEQFF	TGTGCCACCAGTGACCCCGGCCGCGGTGAGCAGTTCTTC
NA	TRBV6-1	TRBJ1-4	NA	CASSEALGGEVREKLFF	TGTGCCAGCAGTGAAGCCTTGGGGGGGGAAGTAAGAGAAAAACTGTTTTTT
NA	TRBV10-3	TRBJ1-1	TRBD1	CAISWDRANTEAFF	TGTGCCATCAGTTGGGACAGGGCGAACACTGAAGCTTTCTTT
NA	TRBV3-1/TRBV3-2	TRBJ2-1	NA	CASNQAGTGVTYNEQFF	TGTGCCAGCAACCAAGCGGGCACGGGAGTTACCTACAATGAGCAGTTCTTC
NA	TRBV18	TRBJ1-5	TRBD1	CASSLSGQGTYSNQPQHF	TGTGCCAGCTCACTCTCTGGACAGGGGACTTATAGCAATCAGCCCCAGCATTTT
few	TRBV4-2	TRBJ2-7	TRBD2	CASSQSLAGVNEQYF	TGTGCCAGCAGCCAGTCACTAGCGGGAGTGAACGAGCAGTACTTC
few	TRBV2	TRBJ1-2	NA	CASSESQVYGYTF	TGTGCCAGCAGTGAGTCTCAGGTCTATGGCTACACCTTC
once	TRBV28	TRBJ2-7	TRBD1	CASGGTGGSYEQYF	TGTGCCAGCGGAGGGACAGGGGGCTCCTACGAGCAGTACTTC
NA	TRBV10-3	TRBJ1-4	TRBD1	CATNRQGPNEKLFF	TGTGCCACCAACCGACAGGGCCCTAATGAAAAACTGTTTTTT
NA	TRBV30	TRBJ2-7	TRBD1	CAWRQGDRGSGYEQYF	TGTGCCTGGAGGCAGGGGGACAGGGGTAGTGGCTACGAGCAGTACTTC
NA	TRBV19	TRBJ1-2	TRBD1	CASSIPSSGGGGYTF	TGTGCCAGTAGCATACCGTCTTCAGGGGGCGGGGGCTACACCTTC
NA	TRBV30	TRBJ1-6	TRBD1	CAWSAAGGYSPLHF	TGTGCCTGGAGTGCCGCAGGGGGGTATTCACCCCTCCACTTT
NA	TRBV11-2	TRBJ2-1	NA	CASSPSAVNTNEQFF	TGTGCCAGCAGCCCATCAGCGGTAAATACCAATGAGCAGTTCTTC
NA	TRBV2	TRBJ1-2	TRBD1	CGTGDYGYTF	TGTGGGACAGGGGACTATGGCTACACCTTC
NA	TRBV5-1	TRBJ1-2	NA	CASSLDTSNYGYTF	TGCGCCAGCAGCTTGGACACCTCTAACTATGGCTACACCTTC
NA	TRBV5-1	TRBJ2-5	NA	CASSPTGPETQYF	TGCGCCAGCAGCCCCACAGGGCCAGAGACCCAGTACTTC